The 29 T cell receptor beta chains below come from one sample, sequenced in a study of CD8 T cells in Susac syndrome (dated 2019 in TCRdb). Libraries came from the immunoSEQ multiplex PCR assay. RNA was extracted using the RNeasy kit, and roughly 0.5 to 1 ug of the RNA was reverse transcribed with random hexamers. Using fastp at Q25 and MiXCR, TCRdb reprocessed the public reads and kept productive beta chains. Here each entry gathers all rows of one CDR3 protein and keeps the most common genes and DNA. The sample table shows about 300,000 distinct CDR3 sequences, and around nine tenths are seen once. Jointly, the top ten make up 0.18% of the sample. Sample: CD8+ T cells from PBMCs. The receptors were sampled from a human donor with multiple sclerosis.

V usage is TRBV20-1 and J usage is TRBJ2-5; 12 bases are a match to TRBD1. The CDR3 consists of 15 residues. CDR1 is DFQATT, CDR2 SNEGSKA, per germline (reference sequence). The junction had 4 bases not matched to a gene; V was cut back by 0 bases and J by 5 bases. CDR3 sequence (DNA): TGCAGTGCTAGAGATAGGGACAGGGGGCTGGAGACCCAGTACTTC. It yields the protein CSARDRDRGLETQYF.

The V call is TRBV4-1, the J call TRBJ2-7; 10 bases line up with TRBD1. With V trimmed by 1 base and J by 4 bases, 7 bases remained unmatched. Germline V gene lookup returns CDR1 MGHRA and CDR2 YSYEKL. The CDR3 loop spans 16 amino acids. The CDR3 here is CASSQVSTGGWYEQYF. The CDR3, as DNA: TGCGCCAGCAGCCAAGTTTCGACAGGGGGCTGGTACGAGCAGTACTTC.

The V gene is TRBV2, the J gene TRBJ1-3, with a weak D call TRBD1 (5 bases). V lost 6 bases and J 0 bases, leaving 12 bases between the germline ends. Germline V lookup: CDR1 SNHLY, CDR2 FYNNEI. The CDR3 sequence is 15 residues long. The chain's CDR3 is CASSPDRISGNTIYF. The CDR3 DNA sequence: TGTGCCAGCAGCCCCGACAGAATCTCTGGAAACACCATATATTTT. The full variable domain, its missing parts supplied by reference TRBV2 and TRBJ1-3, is EPEVTQTPSHQVTQMGQEVILRCVPISNHLYFYWYRQILGQKVEFLVSFYNNEISEKSEIFDDQFSVERPDGSNFTLKIRSTKLEDSAMYFCASSPDRISGNTIYFGEGSWLTVV.

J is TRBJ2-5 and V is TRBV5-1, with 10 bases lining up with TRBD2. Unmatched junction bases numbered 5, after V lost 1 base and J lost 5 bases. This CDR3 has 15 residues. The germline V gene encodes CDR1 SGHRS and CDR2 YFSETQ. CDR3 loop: CASSLFLAGDETQYF. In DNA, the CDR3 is TGCGCCAGCAGCTTGTTTCTAGCGGGGGATGAGACCCAGTACTTC.

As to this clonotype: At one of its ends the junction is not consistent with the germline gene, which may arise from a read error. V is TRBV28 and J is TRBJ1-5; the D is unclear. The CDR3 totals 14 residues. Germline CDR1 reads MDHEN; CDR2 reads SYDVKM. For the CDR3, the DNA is TGTGCCAGCAGTTTTAGAGTTAGCAATCAGCCCCCGCATTTT. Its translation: CASSFRVSNQPPHF. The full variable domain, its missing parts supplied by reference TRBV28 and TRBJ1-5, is DVKVTQSSRYLVKRTGEKVFLECVQDMDHENMFWYRQDPGLGLRLIYFSYDVKMKEKGDIPEGYSVSREKKERFSLILESASTNQTSMYLCASSFRVSNQPPHFGDGTRLSIL.

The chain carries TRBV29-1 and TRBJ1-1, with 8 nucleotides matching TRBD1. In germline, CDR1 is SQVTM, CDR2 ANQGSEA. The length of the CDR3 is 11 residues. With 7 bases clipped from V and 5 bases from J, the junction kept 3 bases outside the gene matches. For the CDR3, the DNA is TGCAGCGACAGGGGGGGGACTGAAGCTTTCTTT. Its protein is CSDRGGTEAFF.

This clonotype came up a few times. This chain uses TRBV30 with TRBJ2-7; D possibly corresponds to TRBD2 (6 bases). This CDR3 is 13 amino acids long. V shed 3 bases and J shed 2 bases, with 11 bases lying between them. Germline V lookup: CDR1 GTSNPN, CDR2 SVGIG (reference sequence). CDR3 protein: CAWSRDSTYEQYF. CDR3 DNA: TGTGCCTGGAGCCGGGACTCAACCTACGAGCAGTACTTC.

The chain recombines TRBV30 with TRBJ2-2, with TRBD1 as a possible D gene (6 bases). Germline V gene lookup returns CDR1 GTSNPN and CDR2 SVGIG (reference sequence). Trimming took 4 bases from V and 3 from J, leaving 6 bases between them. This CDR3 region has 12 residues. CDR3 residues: CAWTGDTGELFF. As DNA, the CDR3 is TGTGCCTGGACAGGGGACACCGGGGAGCTGTTTTTT.

CDR3 DNA sequence: TGTGCCTGGGCCCCAGGGGCCCCTGGGATTGGCTACACCTTC. Translation: CAWAPGAPGIGYTF. The V gene is TRBV30, the J gene TRBJ1-2; perhaps TRBD1 as D (6 bases). CDR1 and CDR2 from the germline V gene are GTSNPN and SVGIG (reference sequence). This CDR3 contains 14 residues. V was trimmed by 5 bases and J by 7 bases, leaving 20 bases between them.

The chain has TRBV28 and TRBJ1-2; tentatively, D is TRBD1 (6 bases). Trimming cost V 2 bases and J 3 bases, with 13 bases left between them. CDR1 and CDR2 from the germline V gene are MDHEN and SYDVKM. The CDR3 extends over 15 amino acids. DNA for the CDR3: TGTGCCAGCAGTTTAGTACTAAGGGGGGACTATGGCTACACCTTC. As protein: CASSLVLRGDYGYTF.

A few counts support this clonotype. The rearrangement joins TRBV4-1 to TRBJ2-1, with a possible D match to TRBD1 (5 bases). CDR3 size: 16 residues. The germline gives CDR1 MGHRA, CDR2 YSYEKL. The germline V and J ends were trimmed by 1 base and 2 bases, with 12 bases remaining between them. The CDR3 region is CASSQGGQGAYNEQFF. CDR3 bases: TGCGCCAGCAGCCAAGGAGGTCAAGGGGCCTACAATGAGCAGTTCTTC.

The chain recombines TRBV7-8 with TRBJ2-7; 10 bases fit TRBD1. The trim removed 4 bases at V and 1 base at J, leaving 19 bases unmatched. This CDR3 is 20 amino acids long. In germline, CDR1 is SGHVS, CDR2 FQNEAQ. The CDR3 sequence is CASSSPQHPGQGRSSYEQYF. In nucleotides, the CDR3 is TGTGCCAGCAGCTCCCCCCAACACCCGGGACAGGGGAGGAGTTCCTACGAGCAGTACTTC.

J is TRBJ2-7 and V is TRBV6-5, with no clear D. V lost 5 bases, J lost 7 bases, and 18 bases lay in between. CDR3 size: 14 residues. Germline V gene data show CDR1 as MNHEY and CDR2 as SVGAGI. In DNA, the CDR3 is TGTGCCAGCAGTCCCAGGCGAGAAGGCTCAGAGCAGTACTTC. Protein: CASSPRREGSEQYF.

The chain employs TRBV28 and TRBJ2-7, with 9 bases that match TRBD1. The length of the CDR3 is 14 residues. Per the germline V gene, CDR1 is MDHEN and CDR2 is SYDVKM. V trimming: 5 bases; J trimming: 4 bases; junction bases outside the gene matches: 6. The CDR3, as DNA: TGTGCCAGCAGTCCACAGGGGGCTTTATACGAGCAGTACTTC. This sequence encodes CASSPQGALYEQYF.

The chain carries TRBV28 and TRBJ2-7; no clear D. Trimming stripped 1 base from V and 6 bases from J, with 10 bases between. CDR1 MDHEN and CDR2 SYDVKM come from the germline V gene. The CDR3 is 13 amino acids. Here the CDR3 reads CASSLSPSVEQYF. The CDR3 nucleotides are TGTGCCAGCAGTTTATCTCCCTCGGTCGAGCAGTACTTC.

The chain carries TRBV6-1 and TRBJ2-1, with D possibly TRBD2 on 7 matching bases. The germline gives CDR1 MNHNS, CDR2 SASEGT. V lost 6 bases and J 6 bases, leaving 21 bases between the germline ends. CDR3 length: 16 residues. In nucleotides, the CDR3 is TGTGCCAGCAGCTTCGGGGGAGGGGGGGCCACCAATGAGCAGTTCTTC. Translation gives CASSFGGGGATNEQFF.

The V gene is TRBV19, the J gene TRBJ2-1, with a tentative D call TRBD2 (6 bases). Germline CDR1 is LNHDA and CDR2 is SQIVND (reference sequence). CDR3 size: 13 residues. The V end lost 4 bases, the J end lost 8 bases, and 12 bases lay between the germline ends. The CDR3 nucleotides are TGTGCCAGTAGTAGCCTAGCGTTCGATGAGCAGTTCTTC. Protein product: CASSSLAFDEQFF.

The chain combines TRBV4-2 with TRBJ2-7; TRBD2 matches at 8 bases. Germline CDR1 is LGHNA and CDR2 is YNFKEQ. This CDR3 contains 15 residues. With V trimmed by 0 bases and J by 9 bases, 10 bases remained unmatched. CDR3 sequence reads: CASSQDPGGGGGQYF. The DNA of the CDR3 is TGTGCCAGCAGCCAAGACCCGGGAGGGGGAGGTGGGCAGTACTTC.

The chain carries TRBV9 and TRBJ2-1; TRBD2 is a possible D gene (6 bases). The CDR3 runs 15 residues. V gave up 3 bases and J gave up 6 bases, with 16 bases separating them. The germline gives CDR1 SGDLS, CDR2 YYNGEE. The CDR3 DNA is TGTGCCAGCAGCGCCTTTTCGGCGGGGTCCAATGAGCAGTTCTTC. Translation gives CASSAFSAGSNEQFF. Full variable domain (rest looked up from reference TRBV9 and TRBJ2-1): DSGVTQTPKHLITATGQRVTLRCSPRSGDLSVYWYQQSLDQGLQFLIQYYNGEERAKGNILERFSAQQFPDLHSELNLSSLELGDSALYFCASSAFSAGSNEQFFGPGTRLTVL.

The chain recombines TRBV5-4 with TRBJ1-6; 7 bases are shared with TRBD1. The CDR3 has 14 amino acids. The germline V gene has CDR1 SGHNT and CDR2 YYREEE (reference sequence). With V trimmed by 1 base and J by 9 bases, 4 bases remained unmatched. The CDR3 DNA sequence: TGTGCCAGCAGCTTGTACAGGGGAGGTTCACCCCTCCACTTT. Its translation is CASSLYRGGSPLHF.

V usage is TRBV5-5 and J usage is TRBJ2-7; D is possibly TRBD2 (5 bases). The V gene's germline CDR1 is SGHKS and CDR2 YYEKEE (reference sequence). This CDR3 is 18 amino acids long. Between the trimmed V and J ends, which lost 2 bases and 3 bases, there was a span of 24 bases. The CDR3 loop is CASSFGSQGMRNLYEQYF. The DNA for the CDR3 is TGTGCCAGCAGCTTTGGGAGCCAAGGGATGAGGAATCTCTACGAGCAGTACTTC.

The CDR3 sequence is CASSQILLAANTGELFF. For the CDR3, the DNA is TGCGCCAGCAGCCAAATTCTACTAGCGGCCAACACCGGGGAGCTGTTTTTT. This rearrangement joins TRBV4-3 to TRBJ2-2, with 8 bases aligning to TRBD2. Germline CDR1 is LGHNA and CDR2 is YSLEER. The CDR3 runs 17 residues. J lost 2 bases, V lost 2 bases, and 7 bases had no gene match.

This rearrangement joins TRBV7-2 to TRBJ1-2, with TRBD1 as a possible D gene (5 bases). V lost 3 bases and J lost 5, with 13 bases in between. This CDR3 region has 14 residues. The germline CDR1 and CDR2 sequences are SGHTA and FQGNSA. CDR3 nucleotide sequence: TGTGCCAGCAGCTTTGAGGGGCGAGGTTATGGCTACACCTTC. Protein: CASSFEGRGYGYTF.

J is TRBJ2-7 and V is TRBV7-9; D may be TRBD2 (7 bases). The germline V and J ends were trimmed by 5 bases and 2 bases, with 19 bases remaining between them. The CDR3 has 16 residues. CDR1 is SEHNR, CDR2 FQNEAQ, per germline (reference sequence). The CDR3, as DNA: TGTGCCAGCAGCGACTCCCGGGGGGCCGGAGCCTACGAGCAGTACTTC. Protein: CASSDSRGAGAYEQYF.

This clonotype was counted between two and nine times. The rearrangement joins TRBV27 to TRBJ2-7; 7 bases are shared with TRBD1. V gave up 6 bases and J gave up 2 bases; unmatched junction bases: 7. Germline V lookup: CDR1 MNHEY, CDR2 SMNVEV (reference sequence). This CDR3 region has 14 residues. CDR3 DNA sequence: TGTGCCAGCAGCTTAGGGACAGAAACCTACGAGCAGTACTTC. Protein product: CASSLGTETYEQYF.

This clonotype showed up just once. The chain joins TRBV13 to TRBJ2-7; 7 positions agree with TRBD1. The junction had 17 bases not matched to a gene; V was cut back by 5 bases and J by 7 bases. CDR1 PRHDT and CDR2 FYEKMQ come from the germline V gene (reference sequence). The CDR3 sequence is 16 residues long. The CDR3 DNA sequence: TGTGCCAGCAGCCCGCGGACACTTCCACTCAGGGGGGAGCAGTACTTC. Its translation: CASSPRTLPLRGEQYF.

The CDR3 sequence is CASSTSWLAEGSSYEQYF. The CDR3 DNA sequence: TGTGCCAGCAGCACCTCGTGGCTAGCGGAGGGAAGCTCCTACGAGCAGTACTTC. The V and J genes are TRBV27 and TRBJ2-7; TRBD2 aligns across 7 bases. Germline CDR1 and CDR2: MNHEY and SMNVEV (reference sequence). The CDR3 extends over 18 amino acids. The trim removed 6 bases at V and 0 bases at J, leaving 17 bases unmatched.

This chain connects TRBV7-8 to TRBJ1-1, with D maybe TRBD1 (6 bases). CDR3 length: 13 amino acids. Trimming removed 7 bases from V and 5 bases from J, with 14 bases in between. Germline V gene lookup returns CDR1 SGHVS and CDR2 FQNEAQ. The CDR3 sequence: CASNDRFRTEAFF. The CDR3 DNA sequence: TGTGCCAGCAATGACAGGTTTAGGACTGAAGCTTTCTTT.

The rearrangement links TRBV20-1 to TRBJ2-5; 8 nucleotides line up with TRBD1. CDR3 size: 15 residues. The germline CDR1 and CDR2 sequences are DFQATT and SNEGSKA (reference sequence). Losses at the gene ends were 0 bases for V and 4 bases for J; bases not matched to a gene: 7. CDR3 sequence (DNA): TGCAGTGCTAGAGACGGGACAGGTGGTGGAGAGACCCAGTACTTC. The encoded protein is CSARDGTGGGETQYF.